In this sample, the clone carrying this T cell receptor (beta chain) is medium-sized (0.01 to 0.1%). Its target is not known. Indicated time point: cycle 4 day 1 (C4D1), after 6 weeks of nivolumab. Each of the patients experienced relapse following autologous stem cell transplantation, and their brentuximab vedotin exposure differed. This table comes from immunoSEQ multiplex PCR, and its TCRdb copy is limited to in-frame clones, with some not included. The sample holds approximately 17,000 clones; less than 70% are singletons and the top ten take almost 8%. This record comes from a study of PD-1 blockade in classical Hodgkin lymphoma. Whole-study context: Every 2 weeks, patients had 3 mg/kg nivolumab intravenously. General study results and limits: The authors have not defined what causes the repertoire differences, possibly disease activity or prior therapy. The study reported lower baseline TCR diversity in newly diagnosed patients than in healthy donors.

V lost 3 bases to trimming and J lost 2 bases; unmatched junction nucleotides: 5. Looked up from germline, CDR1 is SGDLS and CDR2 is YYNGEE. The CDR3 has 14 amino acids. The chain employs TRBV9 and TRBJ2-7; 7 bases are a match to TRBD1. The receptor was isolated from a human donor with classical Hodgkin lymphoma. This specimen consisted of peripheral blood mononuclear cells (PBMCs), obtained before the fourth cycle of nivolumab. Written as DNA, the CDR3 is TGTGCCAGCAGCGCCGGGACAGAGACCTACGAGCAGTACTTC. This translates into CASSAGTETYEQYF.